The T cell receptor (beta chain) under discussion was sequenced for a study of blood T cell repertoires in COVID-19. Study details: Acute and convalescent COVID-19 samples came from the United States, Italy and Spain. Nucleic acid was either cDNA or gDNA, and it came from T cells, B-cell-depleted T cells, or PBMCs.

The CDR3 sequence is 21 residues long. Germline CDR1 reads MDHEN; CDR2 reads SYDVKM. V shed 3 bases and J shed 0 bases, with 24 bases lying between them. In the authors' methods: Reference gene primer amplification gave estimated nucleated cell counts. TCRdb keeps only in-frame clones here, not all; method: immunoSEQ multiplex PCR. V and J calls plus clone size are reproduced from that table; the DNA served to infer D and trimming. Altogether under 130,000 clones are present, 65% to 80% being singletons, with the ten largest covering roughly 20%. Sequences were obtained from peripheral blood. The clonotype was recovered from an older man with active or convalescent COVID-19. The genes are TRBV28 and TRBJ1-6; D is perhaps TRBD1 (5 bases). The CDR3 region is CASSFRSRMRGQSSYNSPLHF. The CDR3 nucleotides are TGTGCCAGCAGTTTTAGGTCTCGTATGCGGGGCCAGAGCTCCTATAATTCACCCCTCCACTTT.